Listed below are T cell receptor beta chains from one sample, sequenced in a study of T-cell reconstitution after alpha-beta-depleted transplantation in children. TCRdb passed the PCR reads through MiXCR, listing each CDR3 protein once. This sample has 200,000 to 250,000 distinct CDR3 sequences, with around 9.2% found just once. The source material was PBMCs, mostly from graft donor cells, sampled 360 days after TCRalphabeta/CD19-depleted stem cell transplant. These receptors were taken from a male patient between 2 and 10 years old who had a stem cell transplant for acute myeloid leukemia, so the T cells may come from the graft donor. CDR3s include the opening cysteine and the closing phenylalanine or tryptophan. The D gene is left open where the match is weak. Not every row has a clone size; where given, it reads once, few, many or a size class.

j_call	cdr3_length	v_call	clone_size	d_call	cdr3_aa	cdr3_nt
TRBJ2-7	16	TRBV7-2	few	TRBD2	CASSLDGLVLPYEQYF	TGTGCCAGCAGCTTAGATGGACTAGTACTCCCCTACGAGCAGTACTTC
TRBJ1-2	14	TRBV12-3/TRBV12-4	-	-	CASSLWGTNYGYTF	TGTGCCAGCAGTTTATGGGGAACTAACTATGGCTACACCTTC
TRBJ2-6	19	TRBV10-3	few	TRBD2	CAISVYLAGGLSGANVLTF	TGTGCCATCAGTGTATACTTAGCGGGAGGTTTATCTGGGGCCAACGTCCTGACTTTC
TRBJ2-1	15	TRBV18	few	-	CASSPLMTPYNEQFF	TGTGCCAGCTCACCGCTGATGACCCCCTACAATGAGCAGTTCTTC
TRBJ1-5	14	TRBV10-2	few	-	CASSGSGRNQPQHF	TGCGCCAGCAGTGGCTCCGGGCGCAATCAGCCCCAGCATTTT
TRBJ1-6	15	TRBV10-3	few	-	CAISGSSSYNSPLHF	TGTGCCATCAGTGGTAGTAGCTCCTATAATTCACCCCTCCACTTT
TRBJ2-2	16	TRBV6-5	-	TRBD1	CASSYSGQGGAGELFF	TGTGCCAGCAGTTACTCGGGACAGGGGGGTGCCGGGGAGCTGTTTTTT
TRBJ1-1	14	TRBV10-2	few	-	CASSEGQRNTEAFF	TGCGCCAGCAGTGAGGGACAGAGGAACACTGAAGCTTTCTTT
TRBJ2-3	16	TRBV5-1	many	TRBD1	CASSPGQGPHTDTQYF	TGCGCCAGCAGCCCGGGACAGGGGCCCCACACAGATACGCAGTATTTT
TRBJ2-5	13	TRBV19	many	TRBD1	CASSKDRGETQYF	TGTGCCAGTAGTAAGGACAGGGGAGAGACCCAGTACTTC
TRBJ2-2	16	TRBV7-8	-	-	CASSLLTRRETGELFF	TGTGCCAGCAGCTTACTGACCAGGAGAGAGACCGGGGAGCTGTTTTTT
TRBJ2-5	15	TRBV7-6	-	TRBD1	CASSQRTGNQETQYF	TGTGCCAGCAGCCAAAGGACAGGCAACCAAGAGACCCAGTACTTC
TRBJ1-3	12	TRBV12-3/TRBV12-4	many	-	CASSPPGNTIYF	TGTGCCAGCAGTCCGCCGGGGAACACCATATATTTT
TRBJ2-1	14	TRBV29-1	many	TRBD2	CSVEAAGTSREQFF	TGCAGCGTTGAAGCCGCCGGGACTAGCAGGGAGCAGTTCTTC
TRBJ2-7	14	TRBV15	many	-	CATSRPDRAYEQYF	TGTGCCACCAGCAGACCCGACAGAGCATACGAGCAGTACTTC
TRBJ2-7	13	TRBV6-2/TRBV6-3	-	TRBD1	CASSPTGGGEQYF	TGTGCCAGCAGTCCGACAGGGGGCGGCGAGCAGTACTTC
TRBJ2-5	14	TRBV2	many	TRBD1	CASSGGTAQETQYF	TGTGCCAGCAGTGGGGGGACAGCGCAAGAGACCCAGTACTTC
TRBJ1-1	11	TRBV20-1	few	TRBD1	CSARVQGGTFF	TGCAGTGCTAGGGTCCAGGGGGGAACTTTCTTT
TRBJ2-3	17	TRBV12-3/TRBV12-4	-	TRBD2	CASSRSGNTLGTDTQYF	TGTGCCAGCAGCAGAAGCGGGAACACCCTAGGCACAGATACGCAGTATTTT
TRBJ2-1	13	TRBV20-1	few	-	CSAGGAVENEQFF	TGCAGTGCGGGGGGGGCGGTTGAAAATGAGCAGTTCTTC
TRBJ1-1	15	TRBV5-1	many	-	CASSLASGMNTEAFF	TGCGCCAGCAGCTTGGCCAGCGGGATGAACACTGAAGCTTTCTTT
TRBJ2-5	15	TRBV24-1	-	-	CATSDFDRKQETQYF	TGTGCCACCAGTGACTTTGACAGGAAGCAAGAGACCCAGTACTTC
TRBJ2-3	13	TRBV29-1	many	-	CSVVARATDTQYF	TGCAGCGTTGTGGCCAGGGCGACAGATACGCAGTATTTT